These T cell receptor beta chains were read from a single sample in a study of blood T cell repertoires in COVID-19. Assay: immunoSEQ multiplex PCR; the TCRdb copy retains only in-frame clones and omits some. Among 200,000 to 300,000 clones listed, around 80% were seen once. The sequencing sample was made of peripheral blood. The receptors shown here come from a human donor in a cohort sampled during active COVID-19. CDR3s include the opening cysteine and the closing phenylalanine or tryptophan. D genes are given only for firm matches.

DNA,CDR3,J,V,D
TGTGCCAGCACTAGGACAGAGTTGAACACTGAAGCTTTCTTT,CASTRTELNTEAFF,TRBJ1-1,TRBV7-9,-
TGTGCCAGCAGCTTAGGGGCTTACTCCTACAATGAGCAGTTCTTC,CASSLGAYSYNEQFF,TRBJ2-1,TRBV7-3,-
TGTGCCACCAGTGGATCGGGTTCTGGCACAGATACGCAGTATTTT,CATSGSGSGTDTQYF,TRBJ2-3,TRBV24-1,-
TGTGCCAGCAGTTACTCGAGGGTAACTAATGAAAAACTGTTTTTT,CASSYSRVTNEKLFF,TRBJ1-4,TRBV6-5,-
TGCGCCAGCAGCTTAAGCGGGGGCCAATCCTACAATGAGCAGTTCTTC,CASSLSGGQSYNEQFF,TRBJ2-1,TRBV5-1,TRBD2
TGTGCCAGCAGCCGCGACAGACAAGAGACCCAGTACTTC,CASSRDRQETQYF,TRBJ2-5,TRBV3-1/TRBV3-2,-
TGTGCCAGCAGCACCGTAGCCGGGACAGGGGGCCAGACCCAGTACTTC,CASSTVAGTGGQTQYF,TRBJ2-5,TRBV3-1/TRBV3-2,TRBD1
TGCGCCAGCAGCCACCGACGGGGGTCCTACAATGAGCAGTTCTTC,CASSHRRGSYNEQFF,TRBJ2-1,TRBV5-1,-
TGTGCCAGCAGTTACCCAGGACAGGGAGGCGGCTACACCTTC,CASSYPGQGGGYTF,TRBJ1-2,TRBV6-5,TRBD1
TGTGCCAGCAGCCAATTAACAGACACTAACTATGGCTACACCTTC,CASSQLTDTNYGYTF,TRBJ1-2,TRBV3-1/TRBV3-2,-
TGTGCCAGCAGGACCGCGAGCGGGATATACCACAATGAGCAGTTCTTC,CASRTASGIYHNEQFF,TRBJ2-1,TRBV28,TRBD2
TGTGCCATCAGGGCTCTTTTGAACACTGAAGCTTTCTTT,CAIRALLNTEAFF,TRBJ1-1,TRBV10-3,-
TGTGCCAGCAGCCCGGACAGGGGTATTGAAAAACTGTTTTTT,CASSPDRGIEKLFF,TRBJ1-4,TRBV3-1/TRBV3-2,TRBD1
TGTGCCAGCAGCTCGTCCGGGACACTCTACGAGCAGTACTTC,CASSSSGTLYEQYF,TRBJ2-7,TRBV6-5,-
TGCGCCAGCAGCTTGGTTCGGCAGGGGGCATCTGGGGCCAACGTCCTGACTTTC,CASSLVRQGASGANVLTF,TRBJ2-6,TRBV5-1,TRBD1
TGTGCCAGCAGGGCGGGACTAGCGGGGGGCTATAGCACAGATACGCAGTATTTT,CASRAGLAGGYSTDTQYF,TRBJ2-3,TRBV3-1/TRBV3-2,TRBD2
TGTGCCAGCAGTCGACTAAGGCCGGGACAGGGGGAGGCTGGGGCCAACGTCCTGACTTTC,CASSRLRPGQGEAGANVLTF,TRBJ2-6,TRBV2,TRBD1
TGTGCCAGCAGTTACTCGAGACGGGAGGATCTTCATACGCAGTATTTT,CASSYSRREDLHTQYF,TRBJ2-3,TRBV6-5,TRBD2
TGCGCCAGCAGCTTGCCAGCGGGAGGGCAAGAGACCCAGTACTTC,CASSLPAGGQETQYF,TRBJ2-5,TRBV5-1,TRBD2
TGTGCCAGCAGCCCCAGGACTAGCGGGGCGGAGACCCAGTACTTC,CASSPRTSGAETQYF,TRBJ2-5,TRBV7-2,TRBD2
TGCGCCAGCAGCCAAGACCCAGGGGGCTATGGCTACACCTTC,CASSQDPGGYGYTF,TRBJ1-2,TRBV4-1,TRBD1
TGTGCCAGCTCAATGAGACAGGGGGCTACATACGAGCAGTACTTC,CASSMRQGATYEQYF,TRBJ2-7,TRBV18,TRBD1